A selection of T cell receptor beta chains follows, all from one sample in a study of vaccination and CD4 T cells after COVID-19. A single record per CDR3 protein comes from TCRdb applying MiXCR to the PCR reads. The repertoire consists of approximately 20,000 distinct CDR3 sequences, with 46% occurring once and the leading ten covering around an eighth. These receptors lack a known antigen. The material was CD4+ T cells from blood, cultured in vitro, obtained about 7 months after SARS-CoV-2 vaccination. The receptors here all came from a human donor who had recovered from COVID-19. Both conserved end residues are part of each CDR3. D genes are given only for firm matches. Clone size is given for some rows only: seen once, a few or many times, or a class if the clone is expanded.

v_gene	d_gene	j_gene	abundance	CDR3aa	CDR3nt
TRBV20-1	TRBD2	TRBJ2-3	-	CSARDGTSGTDTQYF	TGCAGTGCTAGAGATGGGACTAGCGGCACAGATACGCAGTATTTT
TRBV10-3	-	TRBJ1-2	-	CAISESPDTNYGYTF	TGTGCCATCAGTGAGTCGCCAGACACTAACTATGGCTACACCTTC
TRBV11-3	-	TRBJ2-1	-	CASSSGAHTYNEQFF	TGTGCCAGCAGCTCGGGGGCCCATACTTACAATGAGCAGTTCTTC
TRBV24-1	-	TRBJ1-5	-	CATSDFRGGNQPQHF	TGTGCCACCAGTGATTTTAGGGGGGGCAATCAGCCCCAGCATTTT
TRBV15	-	TRBJ2-5	-	CATSTRSETQYF	TGTGCCACCAGCACCAGGAGCGAGACCCAGTACTTC
TRBV7-9	TRBD2	TRBJ2-7	once	CASSLGPSGVYEQYF	TGTGCCAGCAGCTTAGGGCCTAGCGGAGTGTACGAGCAGTACTTC
TRBV19	-	TRBJ1-6	-	CASSFSSYNSPLHF	TGTGCCAGTAGTTTCAGCTCCTATAATTCACCCCTCCACTTT
TRBV7-9	-	TRBJ1-1	-	CASSFQAVVSPEAFF	TGTGCCAGCAGCTTCCAAGCTGTAGTTAGCCCTGAAGCTTTCTTT
TRBV6-1	-	TRBJ1-5	-	CASNIYRVGDQPQHF	TGTGCCAGCAACATCTACAGGGTTGGGGATCAGCCCCAGCATTTT
TRBV20-1	TRBD2	TRBJ2-1	-	CSAGHSGGANEQFF	TGCAGTGCGGGGCATAGCGGGGGTGCAAATGAGCAGTTCTTC
TRBV7-2	TRBD2	TRBJ2-1	few	CASTTSGIYNEQFF	TGTGCCAGCACAACTAGCGGGATCTACAATGAGCAGTTCTTC
TRBV20-1	TRBD2	TRBJ2-1	few	CSAPRSGGANEQFF	TGCAGTGCCCCTCGGAGCGGGGGGGCGAATGAGCAGTTCTTC
TRBV20-1	-	TRBJ2-5	large	CSARDAGRDQETQYF	TGCAGTGCTAGAGATGCGGGTAGGGACCAAGAGACCCAGTACTTC
TRBV20-1	-	TRBJ2-5	-	CSARLVEAQYF	TGCAGTGCTAGACTAGTGGAGGCCCAGTACTTC
TRBV7-8	-	TRBJ1-5	-	CASSSGVGDGTLSQHF	TGTGCCAGCAGCTCGGGAGTAGGGGACGGAACTTTGTCCCAGCATTTT
TRBV11-1	-	TRBJ1-6	-	CASSLQQGSNSPLHF	TGCGCCAGCAGTCTTCAACAGGGCTCAAATTCACCCCTCCACTTT
TRBV7-8	-	TRBJ1-1	once	CASSFRPGLNTEAFF	TGTGCCAGCAGCTTCCGTCCAGGCTTGAACACTGAAGCTTTCTTT
TRBV7-8	-	TRBJ2-7	-	CASSLEVPHEQYF	TGTGCCAGCAGTTTAGAGGTGCCCCACGAGCAGTACTTC
TRBV18	-	TRBJ1-1	-	CASSPPVGVNTEAFF	TGTGCCAGCTCACCCCCTGTGGGAGTGAACACTGAAGCTTTCTTT
TRBV29-1	-	TRBJ2-7	-	CSAIIITTYEQYF	TGCAGCGCCATAATAATCACAACCTACGAGCAGTACTTC
TRBV20-1	TRBD2	TRBJ2-2	few	CSASGGAGELFF	TGCAGTGCTTCGGGGGGGGCCGGGGAGCTGTTTTTT
TRBV7-6	TRBD1	TRBJ2-7	few	CASSSDRGASYEQYF	TGTGCCAGCAGCTCAGACAGGGGGGCCTCCTACGAGCAGTACTTC
TRBV28	TRBD1	TRBJ1-6	-	CASSFSGQVYNSPLHF	TGTGCCAGCAGTTTTTCGGGACAGGTGTATAATTCACCCCTCCACTTT
TRBV7-2	TRBD1	TRBJ2-3	-	CASSLNRGVTQYF	TGTGCCAGCAGCCTTAACAGGGGTGTTACGCAGTATTTT
TRBV7-8	-	TRBJ2-1	-	CASGLGGTVTREQFF	TGTGCCAGCGGCTTAGGGGGGACTGTAACGCGTGAGCAGTTCTTC
TRBV6-1	-	TRBJ1-2	few	CASRRGPEYGYTF	TGTGCCAGCAGACGCGGACCGGAGTATGGCTACACCTTC
TRBV27	TRBD2	TRBJ2-6	-	CASSLLGTSGSGANVLTF	TGTGCCAGCAGTTTATTAGGGACTAGCGGTTCCGGGGCCAACGTCCTGACTTTC
TRBV6-5	-	TRBJ2-7	-	CASRLLALSSYEQYF	TGTGCCAGCAGATTACTAGCCCTCAGCTCCTACGAGCAGTACTTC
TRBV15	-	TRBJ2-7	few	CATSWGDSSYEQYF	TGTGCCACCAGCTGGGGGGACAGCTCCTACGAGCAGTACTTC
TRBV20-1	TRBD2	TRBJ2-5	few	CSVRASGMETQYF	TGCAGTGTACGGGCTAGCGGGATGGAGACCCAGTACTTC
TRBV20-1	-	TRBJ1-6	-	CSAMDAGSPLHF	TGCAGTGCTATGGACGCAGGTTCACCCCTCCACTTT
TRBV21-1	-	TRBJ2-7	few	CASTWDSSYEQYF	TGTGCCAGCACCTGGGACAGCTCCTACGAGCAGTACTTC
TRBV4-1	TRBD2	TRBJ2-1	-	CASSQVPSLAGGPGEQFF	TGCGCCAGCAGCCAAGTCCCCTCACTAGCGGGGGGGCCGGGGGAGCAGTTCTTC
TRBV4-2	TRBD1	TRBJ2-7	few	CASSQMGTGGSYEQYF	TGTGCCAGCAGCCAAATGGGGACAGGGGGGTCCTACGAGCAGTACTTC
TRBV6-5	-	TRBJ2-2	-	CASSYSPAEGELFF	TGTGCCAGCAGTTACTCCCCTGCTGAGGGGGAGCTGTTTTTT
TRBV20-1	-	TRBJ2-3	-	CSAAALEDTQYF	TGCAGTGCCGCCGCACTAGAAGATACGCAGTATTTT
TRBV20-1	-	TRBJ2-3	-	CSASGMGPDTQYF	TGCAGTGCTAGCGGGATGGGTCCAGATACGCAGTATTTT
TRBV4-2	-	TRBJ2-5	-	CASSQGGAAQLETQYF	TGTGCCAGCAGCCAAGGCGGGGCGGCCCAACTGGAGACCCAGTACTTC
TRBV5-4	-	TRBJ2-7	-	CASSLSGGDYEQYF	TGTGCCAGCAGCTTATCGGGCGGAGACTACGAGCAGTACTTC
TRBV4-1	-	TRBJ1-6	once	CASSTQDFGDSPLHF	TGCGCCAGCAGCACACAGGACTTCGGGGATTCACCCCTCCACTTT
TRBV10-3	TRBD1	TRBJ1-2	-	CAISEGRTGFDGYTF	TGTGCCATCAGTGAGGGGAGGACAGGGTTTGATGGCTACACCTTC
TRBV7-9	-	TRBJ2-3	few	CASSDRGGTDTQYF	TGTGCCAGCAGCGACCGTGGTGGCACAGATACGCAGTATTTT
TRBV5-6	TRBD1	TRBJ1-1	few	CASSPRGRGHNTEAFF	TGTGCCAGCAGCCCAAGGGGGCGCGGGCATAACACTGAAGCTTTCTTT
TRBV18	TRBD2	TRBJ2-5	few	CASSHSGLQETQYF	TGTGCCAGCTCCCATAGCGGGCTCCAAGAGACCCAGTACTTC
TRBV20-1	-	TRBJ2-1	-	CSASRALNEQFF	TGCAGTGCTAGTAGGGCTCTTAATGAGCAGTTCTTC
TRBV20-1	-	TRBJ2-7	few	CSAPSLDTHSYEQYF	TGCAGTGCTCCTTCTCTTGACACCCACTCCTACGAGCAGTACTTC
TRBV7-3	-	TRBJ2-7	-	CASSLTRAPYYEQYF	TGTGCCAGCAGCTTAACTCGGGCGCCGTACTACGAGCAGTACTTC
TRBV7-2	-	TRBJ1-1	few	CATAPRRLGTEAFF	TGTGCCACCGCGCCGCGGAGGTTGGGCACTGAAGCTTTCTTT
TRBV27	TRBD1	TRBJ2-5	-	CASSLGGQGIETQYF	TGTGCCAGCAGTTTGGGGGGACAGGGGATTGAGACCCAGTACTTC
TRBV15	TRBD2	TRBJ2-2	-	CATSLAGTGELFF	TGTGCCACCAGCCTAGCGGGAACCGGGGAGCTGTTTTTT
TRBV10-3	-	TRBJ2-1	-	CAILEPEGGEQFF	TGTGCCATCCTTGAGCCTGAAGGGGGTGAGCAGTTCTTC
TRBV19	TRBD1	TRBJ1-6	-	CATQGAPNSPLHF	TGTGCCACGCAGGGGGCCCCTAATTCACCCCTCCACTTT
TRBV7-9	-	TRBJ1-5	-	CASSLAWGQPQHF	TGTGCCAGCAGCTTAGCGTGGGGACAGCCCCAGCATTTT
TRBV6-1	-	TRBJ2-7	-	CASSPTGVGSYEQYF	TGTGCCAGCAGTCCAACCGGGGTCGGCTCCTACGAGCAGTACTTC
TRBV20-1	TRBD1	TRBJ2-1	-	CSARVPTGTEQFF	TGCAGTGCTAGAGTTCCGACAGGGACGGAGCAGTTCTTC
TRBV24-1	-	TRBJ2-5	few	CATATTLGGRGETQYF	TGTGCCACCGCTACGACCCTAGGGGGAAGGGGAGAGACCCAGTACTTC
TRBV7-3	TRBD1	TRBJ2-2	-	CASSSSQGSGELFF	TGTGCCAGCAGCTCTTCACAGGGGTCCGGGGAGCTGTTTTTT
TRBV25-1	TRBD2	TRBJ2-1	-	CASRPSSGGSSYNEQFF	TGTGCCAGCAGACCTTCTAGCGGGGGGAGCTCCTACAATGAGCAGTTCTTC
TRBV11-2	-	TRBJ2-3	-	CASNDRSTDTQYF	TGTGCCAGCAACGACAGAAGCACAGATACGCAGTATTTT